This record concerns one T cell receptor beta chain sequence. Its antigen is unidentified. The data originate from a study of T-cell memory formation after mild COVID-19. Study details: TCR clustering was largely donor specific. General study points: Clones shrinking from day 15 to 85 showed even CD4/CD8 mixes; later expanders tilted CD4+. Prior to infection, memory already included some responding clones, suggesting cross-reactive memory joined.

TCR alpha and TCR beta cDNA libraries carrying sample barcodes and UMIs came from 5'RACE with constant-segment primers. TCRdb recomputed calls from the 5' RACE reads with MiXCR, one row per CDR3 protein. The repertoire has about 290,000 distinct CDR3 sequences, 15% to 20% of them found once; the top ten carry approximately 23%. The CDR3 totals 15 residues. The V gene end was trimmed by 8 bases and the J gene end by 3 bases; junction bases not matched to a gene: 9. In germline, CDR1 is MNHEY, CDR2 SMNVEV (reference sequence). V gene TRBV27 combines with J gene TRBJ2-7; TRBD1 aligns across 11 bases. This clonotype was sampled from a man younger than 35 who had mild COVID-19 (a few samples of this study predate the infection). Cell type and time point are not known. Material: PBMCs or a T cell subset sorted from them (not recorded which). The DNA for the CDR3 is TGTGCCAGCGCACTGACCGGGACAGGGGGCTACGAGCAGTACGTC. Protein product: CASALTGTGGYEQYV.